This T cell receptor beta chain was profiled in a study of Ad26.COV2.S vaccination and SARS-CoV-2 variants. The CDR3 is made up of 16 amino acids. V shed 6 bases and J 2 bases; nucleotides not matched to a gene: 10. CDR1 is LGHNT and CDR2 is FRNRAP in the germline V gene. Study-level results: Vaccinees and placebo recipients showed similar non-spike TCR breadth.

Some clones are missing from TCRdb's copy, which holds only in-frame ones; the method was immunoSEQ multiplex PCR. This sample has about 680,000 clones, with approximately 88% found just once. As for this clone: No antigen is known for it.

Noted treatment: 15 to 20 received Ad26.COV2.S at low or high dose, single or two shots; 5 received placebo; per-sample allocation not given. The samples date from day 63 after the first vaccine or placebo injection. The source of this sequence is a person between 18 and 60 years old who received the Ad26.COV2.S COVID-19 vaccine or a placebo. This sequence joins TRBV12-5 and TRBJ2-3; 8 nucleotides match TRBD1. The sequencing here drew on peripheral blood, taken in a trial of Ad26.COV2.S vaccine versus placebo. The CDR3 DNA is TGTGCTAGTGGCTCCATTGGACAGGGCCTCACAGATACGCAGTATTTT. Its protein is CASGSIGQGLTDTQYF.